The next 30 T cell receptor beta chains were all read from a single sample in a study of blood T cell repertoires in COVID-19. Profiled with immunoSEQ multiplex PCR; TCRdb holds only in-frame clones, not every one. The sample lists 150,000 to 200,000 clones; around 72% were seen once. The sample comprised peripheral blood. These receptors originate from a woman aged 80 or over with acute or convalescent COVID-19.

The genes are TRBV7-9 and TRBJ2-5; D call uncertain. Germline assignment: CDR1 SEHNR and CDR2 FQNEAQ (reference sequence). The CDR3 is 12 residues long. V lost 3 bases, J lost 4 bases, and 6 bases lay in between. CDR3 nucleotides: TGTGCCAGCAGCTTCGAGCGAGAGACCCAGTACTTC. Translation gives CASSFERETQYF.

The V and J genes are TRBV6-5 and TRBJ2-1; a possible D gene is TRBD2 (6 bases). The CDR3 consists of 14 residues. Deletions cut 8 bases from V and 3 bases from J, with 14 bases between. Per the germline V gene, CDR1 is MNHEY and CDR2 is SVGAGI. The CDR3 reads CASERDWNYNEQFF. The CDR3, as DNA: TGTGCCAGCGAGAGGGACTGGAACTACAATGAGCAGTTCTTC.

V and J are TRBV10-3 and TRBJ2-7; 11 bases map to TRBD2. The germline gives CDR1 ENHRY, CDR2 SYGVKD. This CDR3 region has 16 residues. With V trimmed by 0 bases and J by 4 bases, 5 bases remained unmatched. The DNA for the CDR3 is TGTGCCATCAGTGAGTCGGTACTAGCGGGAGTATACGAGCAGTACTTC. Protein product: CAISESVLAGVYEQYF.

The chain is built from TRBV19 and TRBJ2-5; D not certain. From germline, CDR1 is LNHDA and CDR2 SQIVND (reference sequence). The CDR3 runs 13 residues. Trimming stripped 3 bases from V and 3 bases from J, with 8 bases between. The CDR3 loop reads CASSMSREETQYF. CDR3 DNA sequence: TGTGCCAGTAGTATGTCACGGGAAGAGACCCAGTACTTC.

J is TRBJ2-1 and V is TRBV28; 14 bases are shared with TRBD2. The CDR3 is made up of 16 amino acids. Germline assignment: CDR1 MDHEN and CDR2 SYDVKM. After removal of 5 bases from V and 8 bases from J, the junction contained 8 bases not matched to a gene. DNA of the CDR3: TGTGCCAGCAGTGAACCGGGACTAGCGGGAGTCCATGAGCAGTTCTTC. Translated: CASSEPGLAGVHEQFF.

This clone came up a few times. The gene calls are TRBV6-5 and TRBJ1-6; possibly TRBD1 for D (6 bases). The CDR3 is made up of 15 amino acids. Germline V gene lookup returns CDR1 MNHEY and CDR2 SVGAGI. Trimming left V 7 bases short and J 6 bases short, with 16 bases between. DNA of the CDR3: TGTGCCAGCACCTTTCACAGGGAAAGTAATTCACCCCTCCACTTT. Translating it yields CASTFHRESNSPLHF.

The chain recombines TRBV5-1 with TRBJ2-7, with D perhaps matching TRBD2 (6 bases). V lost 0 bases and J lost 3, with 13 bases in between. The CDR3 extends over 15 amino acids. Per the germline V gene, CDR1 is SGHRS and CDR2 is YFSETQ. The CDR3 reads CASSLAAGFGYEQYF. The CDR3 DNA sequence: TGCGCCAGCAGCTTGGCCGCGGGGTTCGGCTACGAGCAGTACTTC.

This clone was detected once. V usage is TRBV3-1 (or the pseudogene TRBV3-2) and J usage is TRBJ2-7, with a tentative D call TRBD1 (5 bases). Germline V gene lookup returns CDR1 LGHDT and CDR2 YNNKEL (reference sequence). The CDR3 sequence is 16 residues long. The V and J ends lost 0 bases and 7 bases respectively, with 19 bases between them. The CDR3 spells CASSQDPTQGLLEQYF. CDR3 DNA sequence: TGTGCCAGCAGCCAAGACCCAACCCAGGGCCTTTTGGAGCAGTACTTC.

The chain joins TRBV4-2 to TRBJ2-1; possibly TRBD2 for D (5 bases). The germline CDR1 and CDR2 sequences are LGHNA and YNFKEQ. The CDR3 has 16 amino acids. With 3 bases removed from V and 0 bases from J, the gap between germline ends came to 12 bases. The chain's CDR3 is CASSQDWTSSYNEQFF. Written as DNA, the CDR3 is TGTGCCAGCAGCCAGGACTGGACGAGCTCCTACAATGAGCAGTTCTTC.

The chain is built from TRBV5-1 and TRBJ2-2; TRBD2 might be the D (5 bases). This CDR3 has 14 residues. Trimming pared 5 bases from V and 1 base from J, leaving 9 bases between. From germline, CDR1 is SGHRS and CDR2 YFSETQ. CDR3 protein: CASRASLNTGELFF. The DNA of the CDR3 is TGCGCCAGCAGGGCTAGCCTGAACACCGGGGAGCTGTTTTTT.

The V gene is TRBV19, the J gene TRBJ2-4, with D tentatively TRBD2 (5 bases). The CDR3 totals 15 residues. Germline V gene sequence: CDR1 LNHDA, CDR2 SQIVND (reference sequence). V was clipped by 6 bases and J by 0 bases, with 12 bases between them. CDR3 bases: TGTGCCAGTAGCGGGATGGTTGCAGCCAAAAACATTCAGTACTTC. This encodes CASSGMVAAKNIQYF.

About this clone itself: This CDR3 is also generated by other DNA sequences in the sample. The rearrangement links TRBV6-5 to TRBJ1-1; no firm D call. V was clipped by 0 bases and J by 0 bases, with 8 bases between them. This CDR3 comprises 15 residues. Germline lookup yields CDR1 MNHEY and CDR2 SVGAGI. The chain's CDR3 is CASSYSTVMNTEAFF. The DNA of the CDR3 is TGTGCCAGCAGTTACTCAACAGTTATGAACACTGAAGCTTTCTTT.

This clone has more than one count but fewer than ten. The V and J genes are TRBV25-1 and TRBJ2-7, with 8 bases matching TRBD1. CDR3 length: 14 residues. V dropped 4 bases and J dropped 5; count of bases not matched to a gene: 7. Germline V gene data show CDR1 as MGHDK and CDR2 as SYGVNS. The CDR3 loop reads CASSAGQVGHEQYF. The DNA for the CDR3 is TGTGCCAGCAGTGCGGGACAGGTAGGCCACGAGCAGTACTTC.

The V call is TRBV27, the J call TRBJ1-2; TRBD1 aligns across 8 bases. This CDR3 is 15 amino acids long. Per germline, CDR1 MNHEY and CDR2 SMNVEV (reference sequence). With V trimmed by 5 bases and J by 0 bases, 5 bases remained unmatched. The CDR3 nucleotides read TGTGCCAGCAGTCGTCAGGGGGCTACTAACTATGGCTACACCTTC. It codes for CASSRQGATNYGYTF.

The V and J genes are TRBV10-3 and TRBJ1-1, with TRBD1 matching 9 bases. Trimming cost V 5 bases and J 6 bases; bases outside gene matches: 4. Germline V gene data show CDR1 as ENHRY and CDR2 as SYGVKD. The CDR3 is 13 residues long. The CDR3 loop is CAISTTGGPEAFF. CDR3 bases: TGTGCCATCAGTACGACAGGGGGGCCTGAAGCTTTCTTT.

The CDR3 DNA reads as TGTGCCAGTAGTATCGGGACAGCTTATGGCTACACCTTC. This sequence encodes CASSIGTAYGYTF. V gene TRBV19 combines with J gene TRBJ1-2; TRBD1 matches at 7 bases. Trimming removed 3 bases from V and 5 bases from J; junction bases left unmatched: 3. CDR1 is LNHDA and CDR2 is SQIVND in the germline V gene (reference sequence). CDR3 length: 13 amino acids.

The rearrangement links TRBV19 to TRBJ1-2; D unresolved. There are 13 residues in the CDR3. Trimming left V 5 bases short and J 2 bases short, with 9 bases between. Looked up from germline, CDR1 is LNHDA and CDR2 is SQIVND (reference sequence). Here the CDR3 reads CASSYGGNYGYTF. DNA of the CDR3: TGTGCCAGTAGTTATGGCGGAAACTATGGCTACACCTTC.

This chain joins TRBV11-2 and TRBJ2-7; 9 bases fit TRBD2. CDR1 and CDR2 (germline): SGHAT, FQNNGV. The CDR3 is made up of 16 amino acids. With V trimmed by 5 bases and J by 6 bases, 14 bases remained unmatched. CDR3 nucleotides: TGTGCCAGCAGCCCCACATTGCTGGCGGGAGGGCCCGAGCAGTACTTC. This gives the protein CASSPTLLAGGPEQYF.

J is TRBJ2-4 and V is TRBV11-2; D might be TRBD1 (6 bases). The CDR3 sequence is 14 residues long. Germline V gene sequence: CDR1 SGHAT, CDR2 FQNNGV. Trimming removed 5 bases at V and 9 bases at J, with 17 bases between. The CDR3 protein is CASSRIRGAGIQYF. The DNA for the CDR3 is TGTGCCAGCAGCCGAATCAGGGGAGCAGGCATTCAGTACTTC.

The V call is TRBV11-2, the J call TRBJ2-7; 9 bases match TRBD2. Germline-derived CDR1 and CDR2 are SGHAT and FQNNGV. The CDR3 totals 16 residues. V dropped 0 bases and J dropped 3; count of bases not matched to a gene: 6. The CDR3 reads CASSLEAVAGVYEQYF. DNA of the CDR3: TGTGCCAGCAGCTTAGAGGCCGTAGCGGGGGTCTACGAGCAGTACTTC.

This clone was seen only a few times. The genes are TRBV19 and TRBJ1-5; 11 bases are a match to TRBD1. The CDR3 loop spans 13 amino acids. The junction had 1 base not matched to a gene; V was cut back by 7 bases and J by 5 bases. Germline lookup yields CDR1 LNHDA and CDR2 SQIVND (reference sequence). Here the CDR3 DNA reads TGTGCCAGTATGGACAGGGGGCATCAGCCCCAGCATTTT. Protein sequence: CASMDRGHQPQHF.

The rearrangement links TRBV3-1 (or the pseudogene TRBV3-2) to TRBJ2-3; 11 bases fit TRBD2. CDR1 is LGHDT and CDR2 is YNNKEL in the germline V gene (reference sequence). This CDR3 is 15 amino acids long. J was trimmed by 6 bases and V by 3 bases; bases with no gene match: 5. In DNA form, the CDR3 reads TGTGCCAGCAGCCACCAGGGACTAGCGGCTGATACGCAGTATTTT. Residues: CASSHQGLAADTQYF.

The chain joins TRBV7-6 to TRBJ1-6, with D possibly being TRBD1 (5 bases). The germline CDR1 and CDR2 sequences are SGHVS and FNYEAQ. V was trimmed by 5 bases and J by 7 bases, leaving 12 bases between them. The CDR3 is 14 residues long. The DNA of the CDR3 is TGTGCCAGCAGCCCTCTGGGGGGGAATTCACCCCTCCACTTT. Residues: CASSPLGGNSPLHF.

The rearrangement links TRBV30 to TRBJ1-2; no clear D. Germline CDR1 and CDR2: GTSNPN and SVGIG (reference sequence). Trimming pared 0 bases from V and 4 bases from J, leaving 9 bases between. The CDR3 sequence is 13 residues long. This CDR3 reads CAWSVVYGYGYTF. The DNA of the CDR3 is TGTGCCTGGAGTGTAGTGTACGGCTATGGCTACACCTTC.

This clone was recorded only once. The J gene is TRBJ2-2, the V gene TRBV19, with D perhaps matching TRBD2 (6 bases). Between the trimmed V and J ends, which lost 3 bases and 2 bases, there was a span of 10 bases. Germline V lookup: CDR1 LNHDA, CDR2 SQIVND (reference sequence). CDR3 size: 15 residues. The CDR3 nucleotides read TGTGCCAGTAGTATTAGCGGACCAAACACCGGGGAGCTGTTTTTT. Protein sequence: CASSISGPNTGELFF.

J is TRBJ1-1 and V is TRBV11-2; the D gene is possibly TRBD1 (5 bases). The V end lost 5 bases, the J end lost 0 bases, and 10 bases lay between the germline ends. CDR3 size: 14 residues. Germline CDR1 reads SGHAT; CDR2 reads FQNNGV. CDR3 in amino acids: CASSPGLVNTEAFF. The CDR3 nucleotides are TGTGCCAGCAGCCCAGGGTTAGTGAACACTGAAGCTTTCTTT.

This clone has a single count. This rearrangement joins TRBV9 to TRBJ2-3; TRBD2 matches at 8 bases. V gave up 3 bases and J gave up 2 bases; unmatched junction bases: 5. Per the germline V gene, CDR1 is SGDLS and CDR2 is YYNGEE. This CDR3 has 15 amino acids. The CDR3 reads CASSGTSRYTDTQYF. The CDR3, as DNA: TGTGCCAGCAGCGGGACTAGCAGATACACAGATACGCAGTATTTT.

This chain links TRBV28 with TRBJ2-5, with a tentative D call TRBD1 (6 bases). V lost 5 bases, J lost 4 bases, and 11 bases lay in between. CDR3 length: 13 amino acids. CDR1 MDHEN and CDR2 SYDVKM come from the germline V gene. CDR3 sequence reads: CASSADRVETQYF. CDR3 nucleotide sequence: TGTGCCAGCAGTGCGGACAGAGTAGAGACCCAGTACTTC.

CDR3 bases: TGTGCCAGCAGCCAAGTATGGGGAGTGCTTGAGCAGTTCTTC. This sequence encodes CASSQVWGVLEQFF. The chain combines TRBV3-1 (or the pseudogene TRBV3-2) with TRBJ2-1, with D possibly matching TRBD2 (5 bases). Per the germline V gene, CDR1 is LGHDT and CDR2 is YNNKEL (reference sequence). Trimming shortened V by 1 base and J by 9 bases, and 13 bases separated the two germline ends. CDR3 length equals 14 residues.

A single count supports this clone. This chain's CDR3 is CASSQDNVGREQFF. CDR3 nucleotides: TGTGCCAGCAGCCAAGATAACGTGGGGAGGGAGCAGTTCTTC. The gene calls are TRBV3-1 (or the pseudogene TRBV3-2) and TRBJ2-1; D is possibly TRBD2 (6 bases). This CDR3 contains 14 residues. V lost 0 bases, J lost 10 bases, and 13 bases lay in between. Germline-derived CDR1 and CDR2 are LGHDT and YNNKEL (reference sequence).